This record covers a single TCR beta chain. Its antigen remains unidentified. The CDR3 runs to 14 residues. Germline V gene sequence: CDR1 LNHDA, CDR2 SQIVND (reference sequence). Trimming removed 3 bases from V and 0 bases from J, with 8 bases in between. These data originate in a study of OX40 agonist ivuxolimab in advanced cancers. Study background: Ivuxolimab, which is an agonistic anti-OX40 (CD134) antibody, was administered to the patients. Enrollees could have had prior anti-PD-1, anti-PD-L1 or anti-CTLA-4 therapy, which under 50% had received.

Some clones are missing from TCRdb's copy, which holds only in-frame ones; the method was immunoSEQ multiplex PCR. The data show 55,000 to 75,000 clones, with 85% seen just once and 5.5% to 7.5% held by the top ten. Patients with autoimmune history or systemic immunosuppression were excluded. Whole-study findings and limits: Expanded clones belonging to CD8+ T cells outnumbered, on average, those of CD4+.

Sequences were derived from CD4+ or CD8+ T cells sorted from blood, sampled in a trial of the OX40 agonist ivuxolimab. The chain combines TRBV19 with TRBJ1-1, with D tentatively TRBD1 (5 bases). This receptor was obtained from an adult with an advanced solid tumor such as melanoma, head and neck, liver or kidney cancer. CDR3 sequence: CASSIEGMNTEAFF. The CDR3 bases are TGTGCCAGTAGTATCGAGGGGATGAACACTGAAGCTTTCTTT.